The 15 T cell receptor beta chains below come from one sample, sequenced in a study of T cell responses to AZD1222 COVID-19 vaccine. Profiled with immunoSEQ multiplex PCR; TCRdb holds only in-frame clones, not every one. The data show 150,000 or so clones, about 89% seen once. The sample here was peripheral blood, taken on day 0 of AZD1222 vaccination. The source is an adult in good health.

In its sample, this clone was seen once. The gene calls are TRBV30 and TRBJ2-7; 7 bases are a match to TRBD2. The CDR3 contains 16 residues. Germline V lookup: CDR1 GTSNPN, CDR2 SVGIG (reference sequence). V trimming: 3 bases; J trimming: 4 bases; junction bases outside the gene matches: 15. CDR3 amino acids: CAWRTPEAGPLYEQYF. The CDR3, as DNA: TGTGCCTGGAGGACCCCCGAAGCGGGACCCCTTTACGAGCAGTACTTC.

This sequence joins TRBV19 and TRBJ1-6; D perhaps matches TRBD1 (6 bases). V was shortened by 5 bases and J by 11 bases, with 22 bases between the two germline ends. CDR1 is LNHDA and CDR2 is SQIVND in the germline V gene (reference sequence). This CDR3 region has 16 residues. In nucleotides, the CDR3 is TGTGCCAGTAGTGCTAACCCACCTGGGACATCGACACCCCTCCACTTT. Its protein is CASSANPPGTSTPLHF.

This rearrangement joins TRBV20-1 to TRBJ1-1; unclear D gene. V was pared by 7 bases and J by 2 bases, with 8 bases between. Germline loops: CDR1 DFQATT, CDR2 SNEGSKA (reference sequence). This CDR3 comprises 11 residues. DNA of the CDR3: TGCAGTGGGAATATTAACACTGAAGCTTTCTTT. Amino acids: CSGNINTEAFF.

The chain links TRBV6-5 to TRBJ1-5; 8 bases are shared with TRBD1. V lost 0 bases and J lost 5; bases outside the gene matches: 6. CDR3 length: 16 residues. CDR1 and CDR2 from the germline V gene are MNHEY and SVGAGI. The CDR3, as DNA: TGTGCCAGCAGTTACTCAGGAACAGGGGGGGATCAGCCCCAGCATTTT. Translated, it gives CASSYSGTGGDQPQHF.

V usage is TRBV5-1 and J usage is TRBJ2-7, with D maybe TRBD1 (6 bases). Germline lookup yields CDR1 SGHRS and CDR2 YFSETQ. Trimming left V 2 bases short and J 0 bases short, with 15 bases between. This CDR3 has 16 residues. CDR3 region: CASSFGGRVPSYEQYF. Here the CDR3 DNA reads TGCGCCAGCAGCTTTGGGGGCCGGGTCCCCTCCTACGAGCAGTACTTC.

V and J are TRBV29-1 and TRBJ2-7; 7 nucleotides line up with TRBD2. V was pared by 4 bases and J by 4 bases, with 4 bases of the junction left unmatched. Germline assignment: CDR1 SQVTM and CDR2 ANQGSEA. The CDR3 runs to 12 residues. The CDR3 loop reads CSVGEGIYEQYF. The CDR3 bases are TGCAGCGTTGGGGAGGGCATTTACGAGCAGTACTTC.

The chain combines TRBV7-2 with TRBJ1-2, with D unresolved. The V gene's germline CDR1 is SGHTA and CDR2 FQGNSA. The CDR3 sequence is 15 residues long. V gave up 6 bases and J gave up 4 bases, with 18 bases separating them. Here the CDR3 reads CASSTSFKDVYGYTF. DNA of the CDR3: TGTGCCAGCAGTACATCGTTTAAGGACGTCTATGGCTACACCTTC.

The chain couples TRBV4-3 to TRBJ2-1; 11 nucleotides align to TRBD2. CDR1 LGHNA and CDR2 YSLEER come from the germline V gene. There are 15 residues in the CDR3. Losses at the gene ends were 4 bases for V and 7 bases for J; bases not matched to a gene: 6. The CDR3 bases are TGCGCCAGCAGCCGGCTAGCGGGAGGTAATAATGAGCAGTTCTTC. Translation: CASSRLAGGNNEQFF.

This chain's CDR3 is CAWSDVGNWNTEAFF. CDR3 nucleotide sequence: TGTGCCTGGAGTGATGTAGGAAACTGGAACACTGAAGCTTTCTTT. This rearrangement joins TRBV30 to TRBJ1-1; D gene uncertain. Germline V CDR1 and CDR2: GTSNPN, SVGIG (reference sequence). CDR3 length equals 15 residues. The V gene lost 1 base and the J gene lost 1 base, with 13 bases spanning the gap.

The CDR3 nucleotides are TGTGCCTGGAGTTCCGTCTACGAGCAGTACTTC. This gives the protein CAWSSVYEQYF. The V gene is TRBV30, the J gene TRBJ2-7; no clear D. Germline assignment: CDR1 GTSNPN and CDR2 SVGIG (reference sequence). Trimming shortened V by 2 bases and J by 3 bases, and 5 bases separated the two germline ends. The CDR3 totals 11 residues. Based on the CDR3 plus reference TRBV30 and TRBJ2-7, the full variable domain is SQTIHQWPATLVQPVGSPLSLECTVEGTSNPNLYWYRQAAGRGLQLLFYSVGIGQISSEVPQNLSASRPQDRQFILSSKKLLLSDSGFYLCAWSSVYEQYFGPGTRLTVT.

The chain combines TRBV7-2 with TRBJ2-2, with D unclear. V lost 7 bases and J lost 1, with 10 bases in between. Germline lookup yields CDR1 SGHTA and CDR2 FQGNSA. The CDR3 consists of 14 residues. CDR3 protein: CASTLKRNTGELFF. DNA of the CDR3: TGTGCCAGCACCCTAAAGCGGAACACCGGGGAGCTGTTTTTT.

The V gene is TRBV20-1, the J gene TRBJ1-6; no clear D gene. Trimming took 2 bases from V and 8 from J, leaving 4 bases between them. Germline CDR1 and CDR2: DFQATT and SNEGSKA (reference sequence). This CDR3 contains 11 residues. The DNA for the CDR3 is TGCAGTGCTAGACTTGATTCACCCCTCCACTTT. Amino acids: CSARLDSPLHF.

J is TRBJ1-3 and V is TRBV10-3; a weak D match, TRBD1 (5 bases). The germline gives CDR1 ENHRY, CDR2 SYGVKD. CDR3 length: 15 residues. Trimming cost V 2 bases and J 2 bases, with 10 bases left between them. The CDR3 spells CAISEGGTAGNTIYF. DNA of the CDR3: TGTGCCATCAGTGAGGGGGGAACTGCTGGAAACACCATATATTTT.

The chain combines TRBV4-2 with TRBJ1-4; 7 bases align to TRBD1. CDR1 LGHNA and CDR2 YNFKEQ come from the germline V gene. This CDR3 region has 15 residues. J gave up 8 bases and V 3 bases, and 9 bases lay outside the gene matches. The CDR3 nucleotides are TGTGCCAGCAGCCAGCCCGACAGGGATGTGGAAAAACTGTTTTTT. Its translation is CASSQPDRDVEKLFF.

The rearrangement links TRBV19 to TRBJ1-5; a possible D gene is TRBD1 (6 bases). Germline V CDR1 and CDR2: LNHDA, SQIVND (reference sequence). The V end lost 6 bases, the J end lost 6 bases, and 18 bases lay between the germline ends. The CDR3 runs 15 residues. This chain's CDR3 is CASSSSGAWVQPQHF. CDR3 coding DNA: TGTGCCAGTAGCTCCTCAGGGGCCTGGGTTCAGCCCCAGCATTTT.